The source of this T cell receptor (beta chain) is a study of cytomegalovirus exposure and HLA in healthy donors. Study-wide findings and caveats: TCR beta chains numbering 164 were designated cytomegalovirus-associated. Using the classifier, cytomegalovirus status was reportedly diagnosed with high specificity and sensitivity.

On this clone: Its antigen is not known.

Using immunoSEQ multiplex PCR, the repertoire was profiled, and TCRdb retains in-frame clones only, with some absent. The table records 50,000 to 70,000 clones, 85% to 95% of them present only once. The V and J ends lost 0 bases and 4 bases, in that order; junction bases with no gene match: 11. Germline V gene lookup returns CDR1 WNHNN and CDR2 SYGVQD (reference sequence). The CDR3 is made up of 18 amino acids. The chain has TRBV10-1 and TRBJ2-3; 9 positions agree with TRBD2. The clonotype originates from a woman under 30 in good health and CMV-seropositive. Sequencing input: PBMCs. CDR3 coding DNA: TGCGCCAGCAGTGAGTCGAGGAGAGCTAGCGGGAAGGCAGATACGCAGTATTTT. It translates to CASSESRRASGKADTQYF.